This T cell receptor (beta chain) was captured in a study of cytotoxic CD8 clonotypes in ibrutinib-treated CLL. Study-level findings and limits: Public clonotypes proved infrequent, and on treatment they shrank or remained steady.

This CDR3 is 13 amino acids long. Per the germline V gene, CDR1 is KGHSH and CDR2 is LQKENI. Trimming removed 2 bases from V and 6 bases from J, with 7 bases in between. Measured with immunoSEQ multiplex PCR; TCRdb has only the in-frame clones, and not every one. This sample yields some 350,000 clones, of which over 60% are seen a single time; under 8% belongs to the top ten. This clone was found a few times. Its target is not known. The sample in question was PBMCs, obtained after 36 months of ibrutinib treatment. The TCR sequence derives from a human donor with chronic lymphocytic leukemia. The rearrangement links TRBV18 to TRBJ1-4, with unresolved D. The CDR3 DNA follows: TGTGCCAGCTCACCAAGGAAGGATGAAAAACTGTTTTTT. Protein: CASSPRKDEKLFF.